Listed below are T cell receptor beta chains from one sample, sequenced in a study of shared clonotypes between healthy human individuals. Sequencing was performed with immunoSEQ multiplex PCR; in TCRdb, only in-frame clones are kept and a portion is missing. This table has about a million clones, around 75% appearing once. The sequenced sample was memory CD4+ T cells sorted from blood. Every receptor here comes from a man aged 18-30 years in good health. The conserved cysteine and the conserved F or W are not part of the CDR3 here.

J gene | V gene | CDR3 protein
TRBJ2-2 | TRBV12-5 | ASGLLSGHYTGELF
TRBJ2-3 | TRBV7-2 | ASSLGASTRTDTQY
TRBJ1-6 | TRBV19 | ATGGSYNSPLH
TRBJ1-2 | TRBV28 | ASRPLNRQFTDGYT
TRBJ1-2 | TRBV2 | ASGRDPVDYT
TRBJ1-2 | TRBV5-5 | ASSLAGTDGYT
TRBJ1-1 | TRBV6-1 | ASSAIGLINTEAF
TRBJ2-5 | TRBV18 | ASSPPGMRTETQY
TRBJ2-3 | TRBV7-9 | ASNPGVGDTQY
TRBJ2-2 | TRBV19 | ASGLRHTGELF
TRBJ2-1 | TRBV27 | ASHSGGSYNEQF
TRBJ2-3 | TRBV7-2 | ASSSRTSGSGGTQY
TRBJ1-2 | TRBV4-1 | ASSQWTGSYT
TRBJ2-7 | TRBV7-2 | ASSPHREAYEQY
TRBJ2-1 | TRBV11-2 | ASSPSGPYNEQF
TRBJ2-7 | TRBV7-2 | ASSPQGSGGEEQY
TRBJ2-5 | TRBV28 | ASSDTGGETQY
. | TRBV30 | AWSDKTFSYEQY
TRBJ1-2 | TRBV5-1 | ASGRGQLNYGYT
TRBJ1-1 | TRBV5-1 | ASSLGFGGLGNTEAF
TRBJ1-1 | TRBV5-1 | ASSPGRENTEAF